The 15 T cell receptor beta chains reported below all come from one sample, sequenced in a study of T cell changes during pregnancy in multiple sclerosis. Data came from immunoSEQ multiplex PCR; TCRdb stores just in-frame clones and leaves some out. Of 93,000 or so clones detected, about 91% appear once; the ten largest clones hold around 0.92%. Sequences were derived from peripheral blood, sampled after pregnancy. The receptors stem from a female donor with multiple sclerosis, enrolled in a pregnancy study.

The chain employs TRBV7-6 and TRBJ2-3; D is possibly TRBD1 (6 bases). From germline, CDR1 is SGHVS and CDR2 FNYEAQ. V was cut by 3 bases and J by 0 bases, with 10 bases left in between. The CDR3 has 15 residues. The CDR3 is CASSFRQGSTDTQYF. CDR3 nucleotides: TGTGCCAGCAGCTTTAGGCAGGGGAGCACAGATACGCAGTATTTT.

The V and J genes are TRBV29-1 and TRBJ1-1; D is perhaps TRBD1 (5 bases). The V end was cut by 4 bases, the J end by 5 bases, with 23 bases between. Germline assignment: CDR1 SQVTM and CDR2 ANQGSEA. CDR3 length: 16 amino acids. The CDR3 sequence is CSVVVQASSRWTEAFF. DNA of the CDR3: TGCAGCGTTGTAGTACAGGCGAGTTCCCGGTGGACTGAAGCTTTCTTT.

The chain is built from TRBV5-4 and TRBJ2-3; 10 bases map to TRBD2. The CDR3 spans 18 residues. The trim removed 0 bases at V and 4 bases at J, leaving 11 bases unmatched. Germline V gene sequence: CDR1 SGHNT, CDR2 YYREEE (reference sequence). The CDR3 here is CASSLAGSGRAGADTQYF. In DNA, the CDR3 is TGTGCCAGCAGCTTGGCCGGGAGCGGGAGGGCCGGCGCAGATACGCAGTATTTT.

The chain has TRBV4-1 and TRBJ1-1; 7 bases fit TRBD1. Looked up from germline, CDR1 is MGHRA and CDR2 is YSYEKL. V shed 4 bases and J 3 bases; nucleotides not matched to a gene: 5. The CDR3 totals 14 residues. In DNA, the CDR3 is TGCGCCAGCAGCCTACAGGGGTATGACACTGAAGCTTTCTTT. Residues: CASSLQGYDTEAFF.

This chain uses TRBV6-1 with TRBJ2-6; maybe TRBD1 (5 bases). Per germline, CDR1 MNHNS and CDR2 SASEGT. The CDR3 loop spans 18 amino acids. The V gene lost 2 bases and the J gene lost 1 base, with 15 bases spanning the gap. The CDR3 DNA sequence: TGTGCCAGCAGTGAAAGGCAGGGAAGACTTTCTGGGGCCAACGTCCTGACTTTC. Encoded protein: CASSERQGRLSGANVLTF.

This chain uses TRBV7-3 with TRBJ2-7; 8 bases line up with TRBD2. The germline V gene has CDR1 SGHTA and CDR2 FQGTGA. The trim removed 3 bases at V and 5 bases at J, leaving 3 bases unmatched. The CDR3 length is 13 residues. The CDR3 region is CASSLSGSHEQYF. DNA of the CDR3: TGTGCCAGCAGCTTGAGCGGGAGCCACGAGCAGTACTTC.

V usage is TRBV28 and J usage is TRBJ1-1, with TRBD1 as a possible D gene (6 bases). Between the trimmed V and J ends, which lost 5 bases and 5 bases, there was a span of 15 bases. Germline assignment: CDR1 MDHEN and CDR2 SYDVKM. This CDR3 has 14 residues. This chain's CDR3 is CASSLITGMTEAFF. Here the CDR3 DNA reads TGTGCCAGCAGTCTCATAACAGGGATGACTGAAGCTTTCTTT.

The chain links TRBV11-3 to TRBJ2-3; TRBD2 is a possible D gene (6 bases). The CDR3 length is 16 residues. The germline V and J ends were trimmed by 3 bases and 1 base, with 14 bases remaining between them. The germline gives CDR1 SGHNT, CDR2 YENEEA. This chain's CDR3 is CASSFSGGKGTDTQYF. The CDR3 DNA reads TGTGCCAGCAGCTTCTCCGGGGGAAAGGGCACAGATACGCAGTATTTT.

V gene TRBV5-4 combines with J gene TRBJ2-5; weak D call: TRBD1 (6 bases). CDR1 SGHNT and CDR2 YYREEE come from the germline V gene (reference sequence). This CDR3 is 17 amino acids long. The V end lost 9 bases, the J end lost 1 base, and 25 bases lay between the germline ends. CDR3 nucleotides: TGTGCCACCCAGACCGGGACACAAGTCCGTTTCCAAGAGACCCAGTACTTC. Translating it yields CATQTGTQVRFQETQYF.

In this sample, this clone turned up once. The gene calls are TRBV20-1 and TRBJ1-1; no reliable D call. The ends were cut back, 3 bases at V and 4 bases at J, with 6 bases in the middle. This CDR3 contains 11 residues. From germline, CDR1 is DFQATT and CDR2 SNEGSKA (reference sequence). Here the CDR3 reads CSASSSTEAFF. CDR3 coding DNA: TGCAGTGCTAGTTCCTCCACTGAAGCTTTCTTT.

V usage is TRBV6-5 and J usage is TRBJ2-2; D might be TRBD1 (7 bases). The CDR3 extends over 15 amino acids. The germline CDR1 and CDR2 sequences are MNHEY and SVGAGI. V lost 5 bases and J 0 bases, leaving 10 bases between the germline ends. This CDR3 is CASSPRGANTGELFF. In DNA, the CDR3 is TGTGCCAGCAGTCCCAGGGGGGCGAACACCGGGGAGCTGTTTTTT.

In the case of this clone: Within the sample, other DNA sequences also encode this same CDR3. The V and J genes are TRBV9 and TRBJ2-7; 9 nucleotides match TRBD2. Trimming at V came to 0 bases and at J to 2 bases, leaving 0 bases not matched to a gene. This CDR3 contains 14 residues. From germline, CDR1 is SGDLS and CDR2 YYNGEE. Written as DNA, the CDR3 is TGTGCCAGCAGCGTAGGCGGGAGGGCCTACGAGCAGTACTTC. Translating it yields CASSVGGRAYEQYF.

The CDR3 DNA sequence: TGTGCCAGCAGCAAAGAGGGGCAATACAATGAGCAGTTCTTC. Translated, it gives CASSKEGQYNEQFF. The chain is built from TRBV21-1 and TRBJ2-1; TRBD1, the table's D call, lacks a check against the DNA. TRBV21-1 is a known pseudogene. The CDR3 has 14 residues.

The chain employs TRBV7-6 and TRBJ2-2; 7 nucleotides agree with TRBD2. The germline CDR1 and CDR2 sequences are SGHVS and FNYEAQ. The CDR3 loop spans 14 amino acids. Trimming removed 6 bases from V and 2 bases from J; junction bases left unmatched: 3. The CDR3 DNA follows: TGTGCCAGCAGGACTAGCCGAAACACCGGGGAGCTGTTTTTT. Residues: CASRTSRNTGELFF.

The chain links TRBV15 to TRBJ1-4, with D possibly being TRBD1 (5 bases). This CDR3 comprises 17 residues. Trimming left V 1 base short and J 5 bases short, with 17 bases between. Germline values: CDR1 LNHNV, CDR2 YYDKDF (reference sequence). CDR3 amino acids: CATSRAITAGGNEKLFF. The CDR3 DNA follows: TGTGCCACCAGCAGAGCTATTACAGCCGGGGGAAATGAAAAACTGTTTTTT.